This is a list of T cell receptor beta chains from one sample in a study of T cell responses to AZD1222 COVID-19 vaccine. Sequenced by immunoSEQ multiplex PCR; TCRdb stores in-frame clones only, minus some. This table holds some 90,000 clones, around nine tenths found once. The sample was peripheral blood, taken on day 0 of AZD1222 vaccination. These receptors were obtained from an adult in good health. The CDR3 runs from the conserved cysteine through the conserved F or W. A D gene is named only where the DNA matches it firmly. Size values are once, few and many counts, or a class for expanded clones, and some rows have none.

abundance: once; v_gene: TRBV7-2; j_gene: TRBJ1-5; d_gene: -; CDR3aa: CASSLQWQGSQPQHF; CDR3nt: TGTGCCAGCAGCTTACAGTGGCAGGGGAGTCAGCCCCAGCATTTT
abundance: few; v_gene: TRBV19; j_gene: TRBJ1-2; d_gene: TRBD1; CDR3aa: CASTPTGGDGYTF; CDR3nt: TGTGCCAGTACCCCAACAGGGGGCGATGGCTACACCTTC
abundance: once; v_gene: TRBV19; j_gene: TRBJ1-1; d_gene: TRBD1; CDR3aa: CASHHLSTGLVEAFF; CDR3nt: TGTGCCAGTCACCACCTATCGACAGGGCTTGTTGAAGCTTTCTTT
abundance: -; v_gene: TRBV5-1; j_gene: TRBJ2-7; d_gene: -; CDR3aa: CASSVAGTQSYEQYF; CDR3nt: TGCGCCAGCAGCGTGGCCGGGACACAATCCTACGAGCAGTACTTC
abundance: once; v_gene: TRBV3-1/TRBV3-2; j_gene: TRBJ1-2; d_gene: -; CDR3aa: CASSQEMGYGYTF; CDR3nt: TGTGCCAGCAGCCAAGAAATGGGATATGGCTACACCTTC
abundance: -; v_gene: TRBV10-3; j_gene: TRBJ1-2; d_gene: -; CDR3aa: CAINFYPGGAGGYTF; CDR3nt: TGTGCCATCAATTTTTATCCGGGGGGCGCGGGCGGCTACACCTTC
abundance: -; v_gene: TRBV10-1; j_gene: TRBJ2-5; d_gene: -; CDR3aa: CASSEALQETQYF; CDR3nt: TGCGCCAGCAGTGAAGCCCTACAAGAGACCCAGTACTTC
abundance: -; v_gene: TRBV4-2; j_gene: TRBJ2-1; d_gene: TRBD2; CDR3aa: CASTRELSYNEQFF; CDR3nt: TGTGCCAGCACGCGGGAGTTATCCTACAATGAGCAGTTCTTC
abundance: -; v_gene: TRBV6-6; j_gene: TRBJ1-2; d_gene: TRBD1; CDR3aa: CASSTGGNYGYTF; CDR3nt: TGTGCCAGCAGCACAGGGGGGAACTATGGCTACACCTTC
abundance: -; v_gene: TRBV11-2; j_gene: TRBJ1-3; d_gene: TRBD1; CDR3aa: CASSLNQGATSGNTIYF; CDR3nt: TGTGCCAGCAGCCTAAACCAGGGGGCGACTTCTGGAAACACCATATATTTT
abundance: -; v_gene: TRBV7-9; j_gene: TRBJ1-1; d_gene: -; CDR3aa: CASSKTGNTEAFF; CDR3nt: TGTGCCAGCAGCAAGACAGGGAACACTGAAGCTTTCTTT
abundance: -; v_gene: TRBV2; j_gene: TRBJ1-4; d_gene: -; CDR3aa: CASSSVGSSATNEKLFF; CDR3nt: TGTGCCAGCAGCAGTGTAGGGTCAAGTGCAACTAATGAAAAACTGTTTTTT
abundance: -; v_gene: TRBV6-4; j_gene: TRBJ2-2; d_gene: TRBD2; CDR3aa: CATSTSGLTGELFF; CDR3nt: TGTGCCACGTCGACTAGCGGGTTAACCGGGGAGCTGTTTTTT
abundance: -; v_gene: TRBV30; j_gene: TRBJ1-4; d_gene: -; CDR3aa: CAWSVVGGEKLFF; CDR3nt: TGTGCCTGGAGTGTGGTGGGGGGGGAAAAACTGTTTTTT
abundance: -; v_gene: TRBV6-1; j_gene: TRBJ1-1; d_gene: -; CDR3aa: CASSEGKGPTLFLTEAFF; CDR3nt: TGTGCCAGCAGTGAAGGGAAGGGCCCCACATTATTTCTGACTGAAGCTTTCTTT
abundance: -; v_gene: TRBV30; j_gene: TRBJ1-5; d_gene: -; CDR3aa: CAWSVAGYSNQPQHF; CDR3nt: TGTGCCTGGAGTGTTGCGGGTTATAGCAATCAGCCCCAGCATTTT
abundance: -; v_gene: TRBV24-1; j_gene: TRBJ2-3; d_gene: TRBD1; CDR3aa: CATSDPPGQGTDTQYF; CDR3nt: TGTGCCACCAGTGATCCCCCGGGACAGGGTACAGATACGCAGTATTTT
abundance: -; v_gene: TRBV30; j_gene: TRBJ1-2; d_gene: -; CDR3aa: CAWSDPHSLDGYTF; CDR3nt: TGTGCCTGGAGTGACCCTCACAGCCTTGATGGCTACACCTTC
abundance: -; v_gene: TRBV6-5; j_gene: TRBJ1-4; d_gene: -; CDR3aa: CAHGGQLNEKLFF; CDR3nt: TGTGCCCATGGGGGGCAGCTTAATGAAAAACTGTTTTTT
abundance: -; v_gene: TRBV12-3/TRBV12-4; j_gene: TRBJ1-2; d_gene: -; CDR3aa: CASSLSGDGYTF; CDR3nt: TGTGCCAGCAGTTTATCCGGGGATGGCTACACCTTC
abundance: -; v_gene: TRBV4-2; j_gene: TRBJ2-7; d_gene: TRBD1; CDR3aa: CASSQDTGGPYEQYF; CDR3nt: TGTGCCAGCAGCCAAGATACAGGGGGTCCCTACGAGCAGTACTTC
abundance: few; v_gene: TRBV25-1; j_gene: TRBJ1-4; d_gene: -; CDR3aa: CASSERHSNEKLFF; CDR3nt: TGTGCCAGCAGTGAACGACATTCTAATGAAAAACTGTTTTTT
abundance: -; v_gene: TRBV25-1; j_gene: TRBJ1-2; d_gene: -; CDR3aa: CASSEKGGGYTF; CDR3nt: TGTGCCAGCAGTGAAAAGGGGGGAGGCTACACCTTC
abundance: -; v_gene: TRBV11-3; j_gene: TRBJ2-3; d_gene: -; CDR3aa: CASSLVPSTDTQYF; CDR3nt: TGTGCCAGCAGCTTAGTTCCTAGCACAGATACGCAGTATTTT
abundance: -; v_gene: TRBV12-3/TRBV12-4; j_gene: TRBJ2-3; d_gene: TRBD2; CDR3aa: CADGRSGTDTQYF; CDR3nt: TGTGCAGACGGGAGGAGTGGCACAGATACGCAGTATTTT
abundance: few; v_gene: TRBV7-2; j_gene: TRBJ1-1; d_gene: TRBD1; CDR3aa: CASSSSPQGAEAFF; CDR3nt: TGTGCCAGCAGCTCCTCCCCCCAGGGGGCTGAAGCTTTCTTT
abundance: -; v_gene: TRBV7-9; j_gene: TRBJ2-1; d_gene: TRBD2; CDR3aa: CASSLGGGAAALKLREQFF; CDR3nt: TGTGCCAGCAGCTTAGGCGGGGGTGCAGCCGCGCTCAAGTTGCGAGAGCAGTTCTTC
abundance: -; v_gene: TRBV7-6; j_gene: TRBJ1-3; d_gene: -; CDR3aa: CASSPTPAETGNTIYF; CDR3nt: TGTGCCAGCAGCCCGACACCGGCGGAGACTGGAAACACCATATATTTT
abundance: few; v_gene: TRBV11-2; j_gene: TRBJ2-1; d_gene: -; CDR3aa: CASSSNGQWNEQFF; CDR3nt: TGTGCCAGCAGCTCCAATGGACAGTGGAATGAGCAGTTCTTC
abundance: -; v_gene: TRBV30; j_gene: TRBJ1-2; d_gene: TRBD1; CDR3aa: CAWGQGWGGYTF; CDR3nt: TGTGCCTGGGGACAGGGCTGGGGTGGCTACACCTTC
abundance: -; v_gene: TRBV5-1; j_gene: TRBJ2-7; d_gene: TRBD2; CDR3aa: CASSPWTSGRPEQYF; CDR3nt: TGCGCCAGCAGCCCCTGGACTAGCGGGAGACCCGAGCAGTACTTC
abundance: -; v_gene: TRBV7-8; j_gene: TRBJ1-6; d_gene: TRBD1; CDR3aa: CASSQGGLWGSPLHF; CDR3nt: TGTGCCAGCAGCCAGGGGGGATTATGGGGTTCACCCCTCCACTTT
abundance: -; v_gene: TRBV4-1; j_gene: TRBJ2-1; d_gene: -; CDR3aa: CASSQVDLGINSYNEQFF; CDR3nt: TGCGCCAGCAGCCAAGTAGACCTTGGGATTAACTCCTACAATGAGCAGTTCTTC
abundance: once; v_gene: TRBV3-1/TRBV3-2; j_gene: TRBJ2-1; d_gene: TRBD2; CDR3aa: CASSSATSGSTDEQFF; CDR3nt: TGTGCCAGCAGCAGCGCGACTAGCGGCTCTACAGATGAGCAGTTCTTC
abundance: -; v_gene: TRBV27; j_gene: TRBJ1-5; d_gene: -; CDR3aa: CASRNSNQPQHF; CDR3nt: TGTGCCAGCAGGAATAGCAATCAGCCCCAGCATTTT
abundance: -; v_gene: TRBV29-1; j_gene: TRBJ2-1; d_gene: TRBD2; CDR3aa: CSGGTNYNEQFF; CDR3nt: TGCAGCGGGGGGACTAATTACAATGAGCAGTTCTTC
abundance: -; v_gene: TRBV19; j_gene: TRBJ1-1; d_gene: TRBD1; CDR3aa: CASKMTGVAEAFF; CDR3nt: TGTGCCAGTAAAATGACAGGGGTGGCTGAAGCTTTCTTT
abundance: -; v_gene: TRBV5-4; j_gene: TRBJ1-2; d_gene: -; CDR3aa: CASSLVGDYGYTF; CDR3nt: TGTGCCAGCAGCTTGGTGGGGGACTATGGCTACACCTTC
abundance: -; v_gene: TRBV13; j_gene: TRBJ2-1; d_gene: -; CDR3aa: CASSLGVGEQFF; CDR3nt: TGTGCCAGCAGCTTAGGGGTTGGTGAGCAGTTCTTC
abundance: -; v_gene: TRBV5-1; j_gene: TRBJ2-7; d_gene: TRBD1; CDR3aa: CASSLGTGKGEQYF; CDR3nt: TGCGCCAGCAGCTTAGGGACAGGGAAAGGCGAGCAGTACTTC